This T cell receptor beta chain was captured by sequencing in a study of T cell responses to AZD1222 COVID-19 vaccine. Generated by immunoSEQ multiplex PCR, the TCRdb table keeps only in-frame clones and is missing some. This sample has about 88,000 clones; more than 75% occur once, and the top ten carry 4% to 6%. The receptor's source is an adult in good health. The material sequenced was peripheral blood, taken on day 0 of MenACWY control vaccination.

The CDR3 DNA sequence: TGCGCCAGCAGCCAAGACGCGGGGGCGCAGGGGACTGAAGCTTTCTTT. Translation: CASSQDAGAQGTEAFF. This sequence joins TRBV4-3 and TRBJ1-1, with D tentatively TRBD1 (6 bases). V was shortened by 0 bases and J by 5 bases, with 16 bases between the two germline ends. The germline gives CDR1 LGHNA, CDR2 YSLEER. This CDR3 spans 16 amino acids.